Each of the 2 T cell receptor beta chains below was sequenced from the same sample in a study of blood T cell repertoires in COVID-19. Profiling relied on immunoSEQ multiplex PCR, and the TCRdb table lists in-frame clones only, not all of them. This table has some 140,000 clones, 84% appearing once. The sample comprised peripheral blood. Receptors originate from a woman aged 80 or over with acute or convalescent COVID-19.

The chain uses TRBV3-1 (or the pseudogene TRBV3-2) and TRBJ1-2; 9 bases line up with TRBD1. The CDR3 is 12 residues long. After removal of 6 bases from V and 4 bases from J, the junction contained 0 bases not matched to a gene. Germline CDR1 LGHDT, CDR2 YNNKEL (reference sequence). The CDR3 is CASRDRGYGYTF. CDR3 in DNA: TGTGCCAGCAGGGACAGGGGCTATGGCTACACCTTC.

This clone was seen just once. The chain is built from TRBV27 and TRBJ1-2; 7 bases map to TRBD1. J was trimmed by 5 bases and V by 6 bases; bases with no gene match: 6. Germline CDR1 and CDR2: MNHEY and SMNVEV (reference sequence). This CDR3 spans 13 amino acids. CDR3 bases: TGTGCCAGCAGCCCACGACAGGGATATGGCTACACCTTC. This encodes CASSPRQGYGYTF.